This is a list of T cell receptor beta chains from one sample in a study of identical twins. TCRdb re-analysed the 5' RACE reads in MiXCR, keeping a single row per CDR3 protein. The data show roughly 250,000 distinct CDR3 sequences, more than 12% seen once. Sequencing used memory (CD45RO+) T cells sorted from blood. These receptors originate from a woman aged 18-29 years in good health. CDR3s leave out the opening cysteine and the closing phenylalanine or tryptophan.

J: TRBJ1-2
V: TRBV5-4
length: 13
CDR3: ASSPTGSFVHGYT

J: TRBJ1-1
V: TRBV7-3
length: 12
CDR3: ASSLSGENTEAF

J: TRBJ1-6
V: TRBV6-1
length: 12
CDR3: ASRIDRNHSPLH

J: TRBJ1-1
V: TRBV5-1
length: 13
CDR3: ASSLYAALNTEAF

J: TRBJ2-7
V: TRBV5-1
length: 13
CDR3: ASSLDPSGGALQY

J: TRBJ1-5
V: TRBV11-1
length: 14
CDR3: ASSLSGASSNQPQH

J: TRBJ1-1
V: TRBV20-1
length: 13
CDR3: SARGGSNKDTEAF

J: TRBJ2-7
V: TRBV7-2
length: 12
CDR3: ASSSLAGTYEQY

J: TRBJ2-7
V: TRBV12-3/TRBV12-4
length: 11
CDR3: ASKRTSDYEQY

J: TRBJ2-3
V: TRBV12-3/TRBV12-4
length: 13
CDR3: ASSLIAGGGDTQY